The rows below give T cell receptor beta chains drawn from one sample of a study of cytomegalovirus exposure and HLA in healthy donors. Assay used: immunoSEQ multiplex PCR; TCRdb lists only in-frame clones, some missing. The table has 95,000 to 150,000 clones, about 85% seen once. Sequenced input: PBMCs. These receptors were taken from a woman in her twenties or thirties in good health and CMV-seronegative. Each CDR3 is given without its conserved first and last residue. The size entry is marked missing in some rows and otherwise reads once, few, many or a size class.

v_gene	j_gene	abundance	CDR3aa
TRBV7-6	TRBJ2-2	.	ASSKNRGATGELF
TRBV2	TRBJ2-1	once	ASSPRTSGGAVEQF
TRBV28	TRBJ2-7	.	ASSPYREWENEQY
TRBV6-1	TRBJ1-5	.	ASNRDNRNQPQH
TRBV5-6	TRBJ1-6	.	ASSLFGTGVSPLH
TRBV15	TRBJ2-7	.	ATSRAGQGSYEQY
TRBV6-5	TRBJ2-1	.	ASRDGRGSYNEQF
TRBV6-5	TRBJ2-2	.	ASSFLVAGSTGELF
TRBV13	TRBJ2-5	.	ASSHGLPGLQETQY
TRBV7-9	TRBJ2-3	.	ATELAGAVDTQY
TRBV6-5	TRBJ2-7	once	AIGQGGYEQY
TRBV7-6	TRBJ2-3	.	ASSSTLGRGTDTQY
TRBV10-3	TRBJ1-1	.	AISEEGQGMTEAF
TRBV6-5	TRBJ2-7	.	ASSPRLAGSYEQY
TRBV12-5	TRBJ2-2	once	ASGMGLANTGELF
TRBV5-4	TRBJ2-2	.	ASSPPHHAGNTGELF